Following are 25 T cell receptor beta chains from one sample sequenced in a study of B cell selection in AIRE deficiency (dated by TCRdb to between 2018 and 2021). Conventional CD4 T cells were sorted as CD4+CD127+ cells. Receptor libraries were prepared by the immunoSEQ multiplex PCR assay. TCRdb retrieved this table from immuneACCESS and kept in-frame rearrangements only. Not all clones are present; in checked studies, unresolved V genes account for under half, and no reason is known for the remainder. The sample table records some 25,000 clones; less than 97% of these occur just once. The ten largest clones take up less than 0.25% of the sample. Sample: CD4+CD127+ conventional T cells sorted from PBMCs. The receptors shown here come from a human donor in good health.

V and J are TRBV18 and TRBJ2-5, with D maybe TRBD2 (6 bases). Germline V lookup: CDR1 KGHSH, CDR2 LQKENI. Between the trimmed V and J ends, which lost 1 base and 2 bases, there was a span of 11 bases. This CDR3 has 15 residues. CDR3 DNA: TGTGCCAGCTCACCACGGGACTTAGTTCAAGAGACCCAGTACTTC. Residues: CASSPRDLVQETQYF.

The genes are TRBV10-3 and TRBJ1-1; possibly TRBD1 for D (5 bases). The V end was cut by 10 bases, the J end by 5 bases, with 14 bases between. The CDR3 is 12 residues long. The germline CDR1 and CDR2 sequences are ENHRY and SYGVKD. This CDR3 is CASQTAGTEAFF. The CDR3 DNA reads TGTGCCAGTCAGACAGCTGGGACTGAAGCTTTCTTT.

This sequence joins TRBV28 and TRBJ2-5, with D tentatively TRBD1 or TRBD2 (5 bases each). The V end was cut by 7 bases, the J end by 0 bases, with 15 bases between. This CDR3 has 15 residues. CDR1 and CDR2 (germline): MDHEN, SYDVKM. The CDR3 here is CASTPARGYQETQYF. Written as DNA, the CDR3 is TGTGCCAGCACCCCGGCCCGGGGCTACCAAGAGACCCAGTACTTC. The full variable domain, its missing parts supplied by reference TRBV28 and TRBJ2-5, is DVKVTQSSRYLVKRTGEKVFLECVQDMDHENMFWYRQDPGLGLRLIYFSYDVKMKEKGDIPEGYSVSREKKERFSLILESASTNQTSMYLCASTPARGYQETQYFGPGTRLLVL.

The genes are TRBV11-2 and TRBJ2-1; tentative D call: TRBD2 (6 bases). The V and J ends lost 5 bases and 7 bases respectively, with 12 bases between them. This CDR3 spans 13 amino acids. The germline V gene encodes CDR1 SGHAT and CDR2 FQNNGV. CDR3 in amino acids: CASSTGLKNEQFF. CDR3 in DNA: TGTGCCAGCAGCACAGGACTAAAAAATGAGCAGTTCTTC.

This clone has a single count. J is TRBJ2-2 and V is TRBV7-2; D is uncertain. The CDR3 consists of 13 residues. V lost 5 bases and J lost 2, with 6 bases in between. Germline values: CDR1 SGHTA, CDR2 FQGNSA. DNA for the CDR3: TGTGCCAGCAGCCCGCGAAACACCGGGGAGCTGTTTTTT. Amino acids: CASSPRNTGELFF.

The rearrangement uses TRBV5-1 and TRBJ1-6; TRBD1 might be the D (5 bases). This CDR3 is built from 16 residues. The germline gives CDR1 SGHRS, CDR2 YFSETQ. V gave up 2 bases and J gave up 5 bases, with 14 bases separating them. The CDR3 region is CASSFGRGQNNSPLHF. The CDR3 DNA follows: TGCGCCAGCAGCTTTGGAAGGGGTCAAAATAATTCACCCCTCCACTTT.

The chain is built from TRBV7-3 and TRBJ1-6; D remains ambiguous. This CDR3 contains 14 residues. The germline V gene has CDR1 SGHTA and CDR2 FQGTGA. The ends were cut back, 3 bases at V and 3 bases at J, with 6 bases in the middle. For the CDR3, the DNA is TGTGCCAGCAGCTTGGGTTACTATAATTCACCCCTCCACTTT. This sequence encodes CASSLGYYNSPLHF.

The rearrangement joins TRBV27 to TRBJ1-6, with TRBD1 matching 10 bases. This CDR3 has 13 amino acids. Germline V CDR1 and CDR2: MNHEY, SMNVEV (reference sequence). V lost 6 bases to trimming and J lost 9 bases; unmatched junction nucleotides: 2. The CDR3 sequence is CASRGTGVSPLHF. DNA of the CDR3: TGTGCCAGCAGGGGGACAGGGGTTTCACCCCTCCACTTT.

The V gene is TRBV18, the J gene TRBJ2-7; either TRBD1 or TRBD2 may supply D (5 bases each). This CDR3 has 14 amino acids. Germline values: CDR1 KGHSH, CDR2 LQKENI. V was trimmed by 1 base and J by 4 bases, leaving 11 bases between them. CDR3 nucleotide sequence: TGTGCCAGCTCACCACGAAGGGGAGAGTACGAGCAGTACTTC. Translating gives CASSPRRGEYEQYF.

In DNA form, the CDR3 reads TGCGCCAGCAGCCAAGAGGGGGGTAGCTATGGCTACACCTTC. Protein sequence: CASSQEGGSYGYTF. The rearrangement joins TRBV4-1 to TRBJ1-2; TRBD1 might be the D (5 bases). The CDR3 covers 14 residues. The V end lost 0 bases, the J end lost 4 bases, and 9 bases lay between the germline ends. Germline-derived CDR1 and CDR2 are MGHRA and YSYEKL.

This chain joins TRBV7-8 and TRBJ1-1; 8 nucleotides align to TRBD1. V was pared by 5 bases and J by 4 bases, with 6 bases of the junction left unmatched. Germline-derived CDR1 and CDR2 are SGHVS and FQNEAQ. The CDR3 has 14 amino acids. The chain's CDR3 is CASSVTRGLTEAFF. The CDR3 DNA is TGTGCCAGCAGCGTTACCAGGGGGCTCACTGAAGCTTTCTTT.

This chain connects TRBV30 to TRBJ1-4; D is perhaps TRBD1 (6 bases). CDR1 is GTSNPN and CDR2 is SVGIG in the germline V gene (reference sequence). V lost 0 bases, J lost 8 bases, and 13 bases lay in between. This CDR3 is 14 amino acids long. Written as DNA, the CDR3 is TGTGCCTGGAGTGTAGGGGGTCAGGGAGAAAAACTGTTTTTT. Its protein is CAWSVGGQGEKLFF.

V is TRBV28 and J is TRBJ2-3; perhaps TRBD2 as D (6 bases). Trimming pared 0 bases from V and 4 bases from J, leaving 14 bases between. This CDR3 is 16 amino acids long. The germline V gene has CDR1 MDHEN and CDR2 SYDVKM. The CDR3 reads CASSLWGTGASDTQYF. CDR3 in DNA: TGTGCCAGCAGTTTATGGGGGACGGGAGCCTCAGATACGCAGTATTTT. The whole variable domain, filled in from reference TRBV28 and TRBJ2-3, reads DVKVTQSSRYLVKRTGEKVFLECVQDMDHENMFWYRQDPGLGLRLIYFSYDVKMKEKGDIPEGYSVSREKKERFSLILESASTNQTSMYLCASSLWGTGASDTQYFGPGTRLTVL.

This clone was recorded only once. At one boundary the junction diverges from the germline segment, which might be a read error. The identical CDR3 is also encoded by other nucleotide sequences in the sample. This chain connects TRBV6-5 to TRBJ2-1, with 8 bases fitting TRBD1. This CDR3 is 15 amino acids long. Germline-derived CDR1 and CDR2 are MNHEY and SVGAGI. CDR3 sequence (DNA): TGCGCCAGCAGCTCCTCTGACAGGGGATTCAATGAGCAGTTCTTC. It codes for CASSSSDRGFNEQFF.

CDR3 loop: CASWGDVEYEQYF. The CDR3 region has the DNA TGTGCCAGCTGGGGGGATGTAGAGTACGAGCAGTACTTC. The rearrangement joins TRBV28 to TRBJ2-7; D may be TRBD2 (6 bases). Germline loops: CDR1 MDHEN, CDR2 SYDVKM. The CDR3 consists of 13 residues. The V and J ends lost 8 bases and 4 bases respectively, with 15 bases between them.

The V call is TRBV7-3, the J call TRBJ2-1; perhaps TRBD1 as D (5 bases). Looked up from germline, CDR1 is SGHTA and CDR2 is FQGTGA. The CDR3 totals 13 residues. The V gene lost 5 bases and the J gene lost 5 bases, with 10 bases spanning the gap. The chain's CDR3 is CASSPGADNEQFF. The CDR3, as DNA: TGTGCCAGCAGCCCTGGGGCAGACAATGAGCAGTTCTTC.

The J gene is TRBJ1-5, the V gene TRBV19; 8 nucleotides line up with TRBD1. Trimming removed 5 bases from V and 8 bases from J; junction bases left unmatched: 11. This CDR3 comprises 15 residues. Per the germline V gene, CDR1 is LNHDA and CDR2 is SQIVND (reference sequence). CDR3 coding DNA: TGTGCCAGTAGTCTCCGGGACAGGTTCTCTGAGCCCCAGCATTTT. It codes for CASSLRDRFSEPQHF.

The chain combines TRBV7-2 with TRBJ2-7, with D perhaps matching TRBD2 (6 bases). V dropped 5 bases and J dropped 1 base, with 15 bases sitting between them. This CDR3 is 15 amino acids long. Germline CDR1 reads SGHTA; CDR2 reads FQGNSA. Written as DNA, the CDR3 is TGTGCCAGCAGCCCCACCGGGAGTAGTTCCTACGAGCAGTACTTC. It codes for CASSPTGSSSYEQYF.

The chain employs TRBV6-6 and TRBJ1-2; D not certain. The germline V and J ends were trimmed by 6 bases and 7 bases, with 9 bases remaining between them. Germline V gene data show CDR1 as MNHNY and CDR2 as SVGAGI (reference sequence). The CDR3 has 11 residues. The DNA for the CDR3 is TGTGCCAGCAGCTCGACCGCTGGCTACACCTTC. Translation: CASSSTAGYTF.

The chain is built from TRBV7-9 and TRBJ2-7; D is undetermined. Trimming removed 5 bases at V and 3 bases at J, with 14 bases between. Germline V gene data show CDR1 as SEHNR and CDR2 as FQNEAQ (reference sequence). CDR3 length equals 14 residues. The DNA for the CDR3 is TGTGCCAGCAGCCAAGATCTTTACCTCTACGAGCAGTACTTC. Translation gives CASSQDLYLYEQYF.

The chain carries TRBV28 and TRBJ2-3, with 10 bases fitting TRBD2. The length of the CDR3 is 16 residues. V dropped 6 bases and J dropped 0; count of bases not matched to a gene: 6. CDR1 MDHEN and CDR2 SYDVKM come from the germline V gene. The CDR3 DNA follows: TGTGCCAGCAGCGGACAGCGGGGGGGGAGCACAGATACGCAGTATTTT. Translating gives CASSGQRGGSTDTQYF.

The chain carries TRBV7-2 and TRBJ1-5; D may be TRBD1 (5 bases). V was pared by 1 base and J by 0 bases, with 7 bases between. Germline CDR1 is SGHTA and CDR2 is FQGNSA. The CDR3 covers 15 residues. The CDR3 loop is CASSLGGISNQPQHF. The CDR3 DNA is TGTGCCAGCAGCTTAGGGGGGATTAGCAATCAGCCCCAGCATTTT. The whole variable domain, filled in from reference TRBV7-2 and TRBJ1-5, reads GAGVSQSPSNKVTEKGKDVELRCDPISGHTALYWYRQSLGQGLEFLIYFQGNSAPDKSGLPSDRFSAERTGGSVSTLTIQRTQQEDSAVYLCASSLGGISNQPQHFGDGTRLSIL.

This chain links TRBV7-8 with TRBJ1-3; TRBD1 aligns across 7 bases. The trim removed 3 bases at V and 4 bases at J, leaving 3 bases unmatched. CDR1 and CDR2 (germline): SGHVS, FQNEAQ. CDR3 length equals 14 residues. The CDR3 spells CASSLGTVGNTIYF. As DNA, the CDR3 is TGTGCCAGCAGCTTGGGGACAGTCGGAAACACCATATATTTT.

The chain carries TRBV9 and TRBJ1-1; D remains unclear. Trimming took off 4 bases at V and 6 bases at J, with 10 bases between the two ends. The germline gives CDR1 SGDLS, CDR2 YYNGEE. The CDR3 loop spans 12 amino acids. The CDR3 sequence: CASSHDMAEAFF. CDR3 DNA sequence: TGTGCCAGCAGCCACGACATGGCTGAAGCTTTCTTT.

This rearrangement joins TRBV7-9 to TRBJ2-5, with D perhaps TRBD1 or TRBD2 (5 bases each). Per germline, CDR1 SEHNR and CDR2 FQNEAQ (reference sequence). With 5 bases removed from V and 0 bases from J, the gap between germline ends came to 22 bases. The CDR3 is 18 amino acids. CDR3 in DNA: TGTGCCAGCAGCCCTGAGGGACGTAGCGATGAGTACCAAGAGACCCAGTACTTC. Translated: CASSPEGRSDEYQETQYF.